What follows are 13 T cell receptor beta chains derived from one specimen sequenced in a study of molecular identifiers for immune sequencing clone quantification. MiXCR, applied by TCRdb to the PCR reads, yields one record per CDR3 protein. The data show fewer than 350,000 distinct CDR3 sequences, 20% to 25% seen once. Input material: naive CD8+ T cells from blood, with Jurkat cell RNA spiked in. This sample's subset: FACS-sorted CD8+CD4-CCR7+CD45RA+ naive T cells. These TCRs come from a human donor in good health. Some libraries in this study had Jurkat cell RNA spiked in.

About this clonotype itself: Just one base apart from a much larger clone, this may be a read error. The V gene is TRBV19, the J gene TRBJ1-1; the D gene is possibly TRBD1 (6 bases). Germline CDR1 and CDR2: LNHDA and SQIVND (reference sequence). This CDR3 has 15 amino acids. The CDR3 bases are TGTGCCTGTAGTATCGTGGACAGATCGAACTCTGAAGCTTTCTTT. It codes for CACSIVDRSNSEAFF.

The chain joins TRBV7-9 to TRBJ1-1; D is possibly TRBD1 (6 bases). CDR1 and CDR2 from the germline V gene are SEHNR and FQNEAQ (reference sequence). Between the trimmed V and J ends, which lost 7 bases and 2 bases, there was a span of 14 bases. The CDR3 sequence is 14 residues long. CDR3 in amino acids: CASTQGQRNTEAFF. The CDR3 nucleotides are TGTGCCAGCACCCAGGGGCAGAGAAACACTGAAGCTTTCTTT.

V usage is TRBV3-1 and J usage is TRBJ2-2; 7 positions agree with TRBD1. The CDR3 has 16 amino acids. Germline V gene lookup returns CDR1 LGHDT and CDR2 YNNKEL (reference sequence). V gave up 2 bases and J gave up 6 bases; unmatched junction bases: 9. In nucleotides, the CDR3 is TGTGCCAGCAGCCAAAGAGGACAGGTCAGGGCCGGGGAGCTGTTTTTT. This encodes CASSQRGQVRAGELFF.

This clonotype was observed at least ten times. The CDR3 loop is CASSTPFNTGELFF. CDR3 bases: TGTGCCAGCAGTACTCCTTTTAACACCGGGGAGCTGTTTTTT. The chain is built from TRBV6-6 and TRBJ2-2; D uncertain. V was cut by 5 bases and J by 2 bases, with 9 bases left in between. Per germline, CDR1 MNHNY and CDR2 SVGAGI (reference sequence). The CDR3 totals 14 residues.

The J gene is TRBJ2-3, the V gene TRBV18; D may be TRBD1 (6 bases). The germline V gene encodes CDR1 KGHSH and CDR2 LQKENI. This CDR3 region has 17 residues. Trimming stripped 6 bases from V and 1 base from J, with 20 bases between. In DNA form, the CDR3 reads TGTGCCAGCTCTCCGACCAGTATTCCAGGGGGCACAGATACGCAGTATTTT. It is translated as CASSPTSIPGGTDTQYF.

In the case of this clonotype: Possible read error: a much larger clone is one base away. No conserved phenylalanine or tryptophan is present at the end of the CDR3, so a read error is the likely explanation. The J gene is TRBJ2-7, the V gene TRBV5-6; the match to TRBD1 covers 9 bases. The CDR3 contains 15 residues. The germline CDR1 and CDR2 sequences are SGHDT and YYEEEE. V was clipped by 4 bases and J by 3 bases; unmatched bases: 8. The CDR3: CASSQGQGLYYEQYS. Written as DNA, the CDR3 is TGTGCCAGCAGCCAGGGACAGGGTCTCTACTACGAGCAGTACTCC.

The chain combines TRBV29-1 with TRBJ2-3; 9 positions agree with TRBD2. The J segment lost 2 bases and the V segment lost 5 bases, leaving 8 bases of the junction unmatched. Germline V lookup: CDR1 SQVTM, CDR2 ANQGSEA. The CDR3 spans 15 residues. CDR3 sequence reads: CSVTHSGGYTDTQYF. CDR3 in DNA: TGCAGCGTTACTCATAGCGGGGGCTACACAGATACGCAGTATTTT.

This clonotype was observed at least ten times. The chain employs TRBV6-5 and TRBJ2-5, with D tentatively TRBD1 (6 bases). There are 15 residues in the CDR3. Trimming stripped 0 bases from V and 0 bases from J, with 8 bases between. The V gene's germline CDR1 is MNHEY and CDR2 SVGAGI. This chain's CDR3 is CASSYSGADQETQYF. The DNA of the CDR3 is TGTGCCAGCAGTTACTCGGGGGCAGACCAAGAGACCCAGTACTTC.

This clonotype appeared many times. This sequence joins TRBV11-2 and TRBJ1-1; no clear D gene. Trimming removed 5 bases from V and 7 bases from J, with 11 bases in between. The CDR3 is 12 residues long. CDR1 SGHAT and CDR2 FQNNGV come from the germline V gene. For the CDR3, the DNA is TGTGCCAGCAGCCTGGTCGCGAATGAAGCTTTCTTT. Translating it yields CASSLVANEAFF.

This clonotype appeared once. This sequence may be a read error, since a much larger clone differs from it by one base. The genes are TRBV4-1 and TRBJ2-3, with TRBD2 matching over 7 bases. Germline CDR1 MGHRA, CDR2 YSYEKL. The junction had 9 bases not matched to a gene; V was cut back by 1 base and J by 2 bases. This CDR3 comprises 17 residues. The CDR3 coding sequence is TGCGCCAGCAGCCAAGGGTCTAGCGGAGAGCTCACAGATACGCAGTATTTT. Translated: CASSQGSSGELTDTQYF.

This clonotype was counted many times. Here the CDR3 reads CASSVTGQGSYEQYF. In nucleotides, the CDR3 is TGTGCCAGCAGTGTAACGGGACAGGGCTCCTACGAGCAGTACTTC. The V gene is TRBV27, the J gene TRBJ2-7; the match to TRBD1 covers 9 bases. Germline assignment: CDR1 MNHEY and CDR2 SMNVEV (reference sequence). This CDR3 has 15 amino acids. The J segment lost 0 bases and the V segment lost 5 bases, leaving 5 bases of the junction unmatched.

This clonotype was recorded at least ten times. This rearrangement joins TRBV7-9 to TRBJ2-7, with unresolved D. The germline CDR1 and CDR2 sequences are SEHNR and FQNEAQ (reference sequence). The CDR3 loop spans 11 amino acids. With 1 base removed from V and 7 bases from J, the gap between germline ends came to 5 bases. The CDR3 loop is CASSLVGEQYF. For the CDR3, the DNA is TGTGCCAGCAGCTTAGTTGGGGAGCAGTACTTC.

The sample holds many counts of this clonotype. The chain is built from TRBV30 and TRBJ1-1; possibly TRBD1 for D (6 bases). The CDR3 totals 15 residues. In germline, CDR1 is GTSNPN, CDR2 SVGIG (reference sequence). Deletions cut 0 bases from V and 2 bases from J, with 13 bases between. CDR3 in DNA: TGTGCCTGGAGTGTACTAGGGGGAGGTAACACTGAAGCTTTCTTT. It translates to CAWSVLGGGNTEAFF.